These T cell receptor beta chains were read from a single sample in a study of immune evolution from preneoplasia to lung adenocarcinoma. This table comes from immunoSEQ multiplex PCR, and its TCRdb copy is limited to in-frame clones, with some not included. The sample includes over 1,100 clones, more than 60% seen only once; the top ten take roughly a tenth. The specimen was FFPE atypical adenomatous hyperplasia tissue from the lung. The receptors stem from a person aged 70 to 85 with lung adenocarcinoma. The CDR3 runs from the conserved cysteine through the conserved F or W. The order of the fields is V gene, J gene, CDR3 protein.

v_call: TRBV9
j_call: TRBJ2-7
cdr3_aa: CASSRDSGYEQYF

v_call: TRBV7-9
j_call: TRBJ2-1
cdr3_aa: CASSPRRASGTYNEQFF

v_call: TRBV11-2
j_call: TRBJ2-5
cdr3_aa: CASSGRLAGETQYF

v_call: TRBV2
j_call: TRBJ1-2
cdr3_aa: CASSEDRVDYGYTF

v_call: TRBV7-9
j_call: TRBJ2-7
cdr3_aa: CASSLTPGVVSYEQYF

v_call: TRBV7-2
j_call: TRBJ2-3
cdr3_aa: CASSLAGDRADTQYF

v_call: TRBV15
j_call: TRBJ2-5
cdr3_aa: CATSGIAGLAVQETQYF

v_call: TRBV28
j_call: TRBJ1-1
cdr3_aa: CASSPPRFRNTEAFF

v_call: TRBV28
j_call: TRBJ2-1
cdr3_aa: CASSLPEINDEQFF

v_call: TRBV18
j_call: TRBJ1-1
cdr3_aa: CASSPPEGEGRPEAFF

v_call: TRBV7-9
j_call: TRBJ1-2
cdr3_aa: CASSFSQGHGYTF

v_call: TRBV19
j_call: TRBJ1-1
cdr3_aa: CASSIAQGSEAFF

v_call: TRBV7-9
j_call: TRBJ2-5
cdr3_aa: CASSLVQGGTETQYF

v_call: TRBV6-5
j_call: TRBJ2-3
cdr3_aa: CASRQLVGTDTQYF

v_call: TRBV7-9
j_call: TRBJ2-4
cdr3_aa: CASSLAGAGSIQYF

v_call: TRBV10-3
j_call: TRBJ2-1
cdr3_aa: CATWTSGNNEQFF

v_call: TRBV18
j_call: TRBJ1-1
cdr3_aa: CASSPSVTEAFF

v_call: TRBV28
j_call: TRBJ2-7
cdr3_aa: CASKRTGTYEQYF

v_call: TRBV6-6
j_call: TRBJ2-3
cdr3_aa: CASTLGGGDTQYF

v_call: TRBV30
j_call: TRBJ2-1
cdr3_aa: CAWAYTDNEQFF

v_call: TRBV28
j_call: TRBJ2-6
cdr3_aa: CASNDRANVLTF

v_call: TRBV11-2
j_call: TRBJ2-3
cdr3_aa: CASSLGSSSGTDTQYF

v_call: TRBV19
j_call: TRBJ2-3
cdr3_aa: CASSRATDTQYF

v_call: TRBV7-8
j_call: TRBJ2-7
cdr3_aa: CASSSNQQGYEQYF

v_call: TRBV10-3
j_call: TRBJ2-7
cdr3_aa: CAIEGQDSYEQYF

v_call: TRBV28
j_call: TRBJ1-2
cdr3_aa: CASSFGRSYTF

v_call: TRBV5-1
j_call: TRBJ2-7
cdr3_aa: CASRMERGSLWQYF

v_call: TRBV4-2
j_call: TRBJ2-4
cdr3_aa: CASSQEAENVAKNIQYF

v_call: TRBV7-6
j_call: TRBJ2-2
cdr3_aa: CASSRTGTSGISTNTGELFF

v_call: TRBV5-6
j_call: TRBJ1-2
cdr3_aa: CASSLGSPPYGYTF

v_call: TRBV2
j_call: TRBJ2-2
cdr3_aa: CASSRGVGTGELFF

v_call: TRBV5-6
j_call: TRBJ2-6
cdr3_aa: CASSLLGQGSPGANVLTF

v_call: TRBV5-1
j_call: TRBJ2-7
cdr3_aa: CASSTTSGSNYEQYF

v_call: TRBV29-1
j_call: TRBJ1-4
cdr3_aa: CSAGRASDEKLFF

v_call: TRBV11-2
j_call: TRBJ2-1
cdr3_aa: CASSSWTSGYYNEQFF

v_call: TRBV21-1
j_call: TRBJ2-7
cdr3_aa: CAGRPRTYEQYF

v_call: TRBV7-2
j_call: TRBJ2-5
cdr3_aa: CASSLAIQETQYF

v_call: TRBV2
j_call: TRBJ1-4
cdr3_aa: CASNGEVNEKLFF

v_call: TRBV30
j_call: TRBJ2-7
cdr3_aa: CAWSLTDYEQYF

v_call: TRBV6-6
j_call: TRBJ2-5
cdr3_aa: CASSYSLAKETQYF